Listed below are T cell receptor beta chains from one sample, sequenced in a study of cytomegalovirus exposure and HLA in healthy donors. Generated by immunoSEQ multiplex PCR, the TCRdb table keeps only in-frame clones and is missing some. The sample consists of roughly 190,000 clones, roughly three quarters of them appearing once. Sequences were obtained from PBMCs. The receptors were gathered from a woman aged 18-35 years in good health and CMV-seronegative. CDR3s include the opening cysteine and the closing phenylalanine or tryptophan. The D gene is left open where the match is weak. Where a row states a size, it is once, few, many or the class of an expanded clone; other rows omit it.

d_gene,j_gene,abundance,v_gene,CDR3aa,CDR3nt
TRBD1,TRBJ2-1,.,TRBV4-1,CASSDRDSSYNEQFF,TGCGCCAGCAGTGACCGGGACAGCTCCTACAATGAGCAGTTCTTC
.,TRBJ2-2,.,TRBV6-1,CASSERRFTGELFF,TGTGCCAGCAGTGAAAGGAGGTTTACCGGGGAGCTGTTTTTT
.,TRBJ2-7,.,TRBV5-1,CASSPQGVESYEQYF,TGCGCCAGCAGCCCTCAAGGTGTGGAGTCCTACGAGCAGTACTTC
.,TRBJ2-3,.,TRBV6-1,CASSGNQGLVQYF,TGTGCCAGCAGTGGAAATCAGGGGTTGGTGCAGTATTTT
.,TRBJ1-4,few,TRBV5-1,CASSRGDNEKLFF,TGCGCCAGCAGCAGGGGTGATAATGAAAAACTGTTTTTT
TRBD2,TRBJ2-7,.,TRBV19,CASSISHGLAGGRREQYF,TGTGCCAGTAGTATTTCTCACGGACTAGCGGGAGGGCGACGCGAGCAGTACTTC
.,TRBJ2-7,.,TRBV7-2,CASSLFIEGGALKQYF,TGTGCCAGCAGCTTATTCATTGAGGGAGGCGCCTTGAAGCAGTACTTC
TRBD1,TRBJ1-4,.,TRBV27,CASSAFGTGYTNEKLFF,TGTGCCAGCAGTGCCTTCGGGACAGGCTACACTAATGAAAAACTGTTTTTT
TRBD2,TRBJ2-2,.,TRBV30,CAWRPGLAGPRNTGELFF,TGTGCCTGGAGGCCCGGACTAGCTGGGCCCCGAAACACCGGGGAGCTGTTTTTT
.,TRBJ1-4,.,TRBV5-8,CASSLGANRRNEKLFF,TGTGCCAGCAGCTTAGGAGCGAACCGCAGAAATGAAAAACTGTTTTTT
TRBD1,TRBJ1-1,.,TRBV9,CASSASVTGTGDTEAFF,TGTGCCAGCAGCGCAAGTGTAACCGGGACAGGGGATACTGAAGCTTTCTTT
TRBD1,TRBJ2-2,.,TRBV5-6,CASSLAMTGVTGELFF,TGTGCCAGCAGCTTGGCGATGACAGGGGTCACCGGGGAGCTGTTTTTT
.,TRBJ2-7,few,TRBV25-1,CASSESGMGEDEQYF,TGTGCCAGCAGTGAATCGGGGATGGGCGAGGACGAGCAGTACTTC
TRBD1,TRBJ1-2,.,TRBV5-5,CASSPGQGNYGYTF,TGTGCCAGCAGTCCCGGACAGGGAAACTATGGCTACACCTTC
TRBD2,TRBJ2-3,few,TRBV6-1,CASVAGGPTDTQYF,TGTGCCAGCGTAGCGGGAGGGCCGACAGATACGCAGTATTTT
.,TRBJ2-7,.,TRBV6-1,CASGRSSYEQYF,TGTGCCAGTGGTCGTAGCTCCTACGAGCAGTACTTC
TRBD2,TRBJ2-5,many,TRBV6-1,CASSELAGGQETQYF,TGTGCCAGCAGTGAATTAGCGGGGGGGCAAGAGACCCAGTACTTC
TRBD1,TRBJ1-5,.,TRBV5-8,CASSRTGDQPQHF,TGTGCCAGCAGCCGAACAGGGGATCAGCCCCAGCATTTT
TRBD2,TRBJ2-2,once,TRBV5-4,CASSLWAGELNGELFF,TGTGCCAGCAGCTTGTGGGCGGGAGAGTTGAACGGGGAGCTGTTTTTT
.,TRBJ2-2,.,TRBV4-1,CASSQEGGLFSTGELFF,TGCGCCAGCAGCCAAGAAGGAGGGTTATTCAGTACCGGGGAGCTGTTTTTT
.,TRBJ2-1,.,TRBV19,CASSILASEQFF,.
.,TRBJ2-1,.,TRBV28,CASSAPGYNEQFF,TGTGCCAGCAGTGCCCCGGGTTACAATGAGCAGTTCTTC
TRBD1,TRBJ1-5,.,TRBV27,CASSDRDYQPQHF,TGTGCCAGCTCGGACAGGGATTATCAGCCCCAGCATTTT
TRBD2,TRBJ2-1,few,TRBV9,CASSVGLAGAYNEQFF,TGTGCCAGCAGCGTAGGCCTAGCGGGAGCCTACAATGAGCAGTTCTTC
.,TRBJ2-3,.,TRBV7-6,CASSLSTSSTDTQYF,TGTGCCAGCAGCTTAAGTACTTCTAGCACAGATACGCAGTATTTT
.,TRBJ2-7,few,TRBV14,CASSPPRGGQDPYEQYF,TGTGCCAGCAGCCCGCCTAGGGGAGGACAGGACCCCTACGAGCAGTACTTC
TRBD1,TRBJ1-1,.,TRBV6-6,CASMDRAGVMNTEAFF,TGTGCCAGCATGGACAGGGCGGGGGTCATGAACACTGAAGCTTTCTTT
TRBD1,TRBJ1-3,.,TRBV5-1,CASSNLTGGSGNTIYF,TGCGCCAGCAGCAATTTAACAGGGGGCTCTGGAAACACCATATATTTT
TRBD1,TRBJ2-1,.,TRBV28,CASSLGTAYNEQFF,TGTGCCAGCAGTCTCGGGACAGCCTACAATGAGCAGTTCTTC
.,TRBJ1-1,.,TRBV5-4,CASSLQGNTEAFF,TGTGCCAGCAGCTTGCAGGGGAACACTGAAGCTTTCTTT
TRBD1,TRBJ1-5,once,TRBV19,CASRGTGENQPQHF,TGTGCCAGTAGGGGGACAGGGGAAAATCAGCCCCAGCATTTT
.,TRBJ1-1,.,TRBV18,CASRKETNTEAFF,TGTGCCAGTCGGAAGGAGACGAACACTGAAGCTTTCTTT
TRBD1,TRBJ1-1,.,TRBV19,CASGQGANTEAFF,TGTGCCAGTGGACAGGGGGCGAACACTGAAGCTTTCTTT
TRBD2,TRBJ2-7,.,TRBV19,CASSLGLAGTFGSEQYF,TGTGCCAGTAGTCTGGGACTAGCGGGTACTTTCGGATCCGAGCAGTACTTC
TRBD1,TRBJ1-6,.,TRBV6-5,CASSYFDRGNSPLHF,TGTGCCAGCAGTTACTTCGACAGGGGGAATTCACCCCTCCACTTT
TRBD1,TRBJ2-7,.,TRBV6-6,CASKDRGFGEQYF,TGTGCCAGCAAGGACAGGGGGTTTGGAGAGCAGTACTTC
.,TRBJ2-7,.,TRBV6-5,CASSFRGPYEQYF,TGTGCCAGCAGTTTCAGGGGCCCCTACGAGCAGTACTTC
.,TRBJ2-7,.,TRBV5-4,CASSLWSVIGYEQYF,TGTGCCAGCAGCTTGTGGTCGGTAATTGGTTACGAGCAGTACTTC
.,TRBJ1-1,.,TRBV25-1,CASRAPGGSTEAFF,TGTGCCAGCAGAGCACCAGGAGGGAGCACTGAAGCTTTCTTT
TRBD1,TRBJ1-2,.,TRBV5-4,CASSWDRDPTNYGYTF,TGTGCCAGCAGCTGGGACAGGGATCCCACTAACTATGGCTACACCTTC
.,TRBJ2-2,.,TRBV7-2,CASSLQGIQNTGELFF,TGTGCCAGCAGCTTACAGGGGATCCAGAACACCGGGGAGCTGTTTTTT